The 9 T cell receptor beta chains in this list originate from one sample, sequenced in a study of blood T cells in healthy people across ages. Primers used in a second PCR of roughly 6 to 11 cycles were a sample-barcoded 5' primer and a J-beta primer mix. TCRdb used MiXCR to reprocess the 5' RACE reads, holding one entry per CDR3 protein. The sample holds around 1,800,000 distinct CDR3 sequences; roughly 43% are singletons and the top ten take 23%. Sequenced: blood. Every receptor here comes from a human donor in good health.

This clonotype was found a few times. The chain is built from TRBV7-9 and TRBJ2-4; maybe TRBD2 (5 bases). The J call may be faulty, since TRBJ2-7 better matches the DNA end. The CDR3 consists of 14 residues. Per germline, CDR1 SEHNR and CDR2 FQNEAQ (reference sequence). CDR3 nucleotide sequence: TGTGCCAGCAGCTTCCCCCTTTTACGGGGCGAGCAGTACTTC. This gives the protein CASSFPLLRGEQYF.

This clonotype showed up many times. V usage is TRBV7-9 and J usage is TRBJ2-3, with D possibly matching TRBD2 (5 bases). Germline lookup yields CDR1 SEHNR and CDR2 FQNEAQ (reference sequence). Deletions cut 1 base from V and 2 bases from J, with 13 bases between. This CDR3 is built from 16 residues. CDR3 coding DNA: TGTGCCAGCAGCTTAGGTGAGGGCAGACACACAGATACGCAGTATTTT. Its protein is CASSLGEGRHTDTQYF.

The chain links TRBV20-1 to TRBJ2-2; D is possibly TRBD1 (5 bases). The CDR3 contains 14 residues. Germline CDR1 DFQATT, CDR2 SNEGSKA (reference sequence). The germline V and J ends were trimmed by 1 base and 6 bases, with 12 bases remaining between them. CDR3 residues: CSARVSQGAGELFF. CDR3 bases: TGCAGTGCTAGAGTCTCGCAGGGTGCCGGGGAGCTGTTTTTT.

This clonotype has a handful of counts. The V gene is TRBV27, the J gene TRBJ2-1; D gene unclear. The CDR3 runs to 13 residues. Germline CDR1 MNHEY, CDR2 SMNVEV (reference sequence). Trimming pared 1 base from V and 5 bases from J, leaving 6 bases between. CDR3 residues: CASSLYLHNEQFF. Written as DNA, the CDR3 is TGTGCCAGCAGTTTATACCTACACAATGAGCAGTTCTTC.

This clonotype was seen a handful of times. The CDR3 loop is CATSRVTGSGYTF. The CDR3 nucleotides are TGTGCCACCAGCAGAGTCACAGGGAGTGGCTACACCTTC. The chain joins TRBV15 to TRBJ1-2, with D possibly matching TRBD1 (6 bases). Germline loops: CDR1 LNHNV, CDR2 YYDKDF (reference sequence). This CDR3 region has 13 residues. Between the trimmed V and J ends, which lost 1 base and 7 bases, there was a span of 10 bases.

This clonotype was seen only a few times. The J gene is TRBJ1-6, the V gene TRBV28; D is possibly TRBD1 (6 bases). V was pared by 5 bases and J by 7 bases, with 15 bases between. Germline loops: CDR1 MDHEN, CDR2 SYDVKM. The CDR3 contains 15 residues. DNA of the CDR3: TGTGCCAGCAGTCTTCTTGGGACACGAAATTCACCCCTCCACTTT. Translated, it gives CASSLLGTRNSPLHF.

This clonotype was detected a few times. V gene TRBV5-5 combines with J gene TRBJ2-7; tentatively, D is TRBD2 (5 bases). From germline, CDR1 is SGHKS and CDR2 YYEKEE (reference sequence). CDR3 length: 14 residues. With 0 bases removed from V and 2 bases from J, the gap between germline ends came to 9 bases. The CDR3 protein is CASSLAGNPYEQYF. The CDR3 DNA sequence: TGTGCCAGCAGCTTGGCGGGGAACCCCTACGAGCAGTACTTC. The full variable domain, completed using reference TRBV5-5 and TRBJ2-7, is DAGVTQSPTHLIKTRGQQVTLRCSPISGHKSVSWYQQVLGQGPQFIFQYYEKEERGRGNFPDRFSARQFPNYSSELNVNALLLGDSALYLCASSLAGNPYEQYFGPGTRLTVT.

The V and J genes are TRBV18 and TRBJ2-1; 7 nucleotides align to TRBD1. V shed 2 bases, J shed 8 bases, and the junction held 9 bases outside the gene matches. This CDR3 spans 15 amino acids. Germline assignment: CDR1 KGHSH and CDR2 LQKENI. The CDR3 here is CASSPNRGTSDEQFF. CDR3 DNA: TGTGCCAGCTCACCAAACAGGGGTACCTCCGATGAGCAGTTCTTC.

V and J are TRBV20-1 and TRBJ2-3, with TRBD2 identical over 14 bases. The germline V gene encodes CDR1 DFQATT and CDR2 SNEGSKA (reference sequence). This CDR3 has 14 amino acids. V dropped 3 bases and J dropped 8; count of bases not matched to a gene: 4. The CDR3 coding sequence is TGCAGTGCTAGGGGACTAGCGGGGGACGGTACGCAGTATTTT. Translation: CSARGLAGDGTQYF.